One sample yielded the 27 T cell receptor beta chains listed below, sequenced in a study of human T cells and chemical hapten exposure. In TCRdb, the RACE reads were re-called with MiXCR into one record per CDR3 protein. Of more than 250,000 distinct CDR3 sequences detected, about 8.1% appear once; the ten largest clones hold over 2%. This sample's time point: pre-sensitization, week 0. Indicated treatment: therapeutic diphenylcyclopropenone sensitization with weekly scalp DPC. This material consisted of whole blood, taken in connection with sensitization to the hapten diphenylcyclopropenone (DPC). These receptors were collected from a woman aged 35 to 49 with alopecia areata. Some clones in this sample may be carry-over from other donors' samples.

This clonotype was seen only a few times. V and J are TRBV4-1 and TRBJ2-7, with a weak D call TRBD1 (6 bases). CDR3 length: 15 amino acids. V was clipped by 0 bases and J by 4 bases, with 13 bases between them. Germline CDR1 reads MGHRA; CDR2 reads YSYEKL. This chain's CDR3 is CASSQDMGAAYEQYF. CDR3 DNA: TGCGCCAGCAGCCAAGATATGGGGGCAGCTTACGAGCAGTACTTC.

This clonotype has ten or more counts. In DNA, the CDR3 is TGTGCCAGCAGCTCCGGGGTAGGCAACGAGCAGTACTTC. The encoded protein is CASSSGVGNEQYF. This chain uses TRBV11-2 with TRBJ2-7; possible D gene TRBD2, 5 bases. V was shortened by 4 bases and J by 5 bases, with 12 bases between the two germline ends. The CDR3 is made up of 13 amino acids. Germline CDR1 SGHAT, CDR2 FQNNGV. The full variable domain, with the rest looked up from reference TRBV11-2 and TRBJ2-7, is EAGVAQSPRYKIIEKRQSVAFWCNPISGHATLYWYQQILGQGPKLLIQFQNNGVVDDSQLPKDRFSAERLKGVDSTLKIQPAKLEDSAVYLCASSSGVGNEQYFGPGTRLTVT.

The chain employs TRBV6-2 or TRBV6-3 and TRBJ2-5; D remains ambiguous. V was pared by 2 bases and J by 5 bases, with 9 bases between. CDR1 MNHEY and CDR2 SVGEGT come from the germline V gene. The CDR3 extends over 13 amino acids. CDR3 residues: CASSYRNGETQYF. In nucleotides, the CDR3 is TGTGCCAGCAGTTACAGAAACGGGGAGACCCAGTACTTC.

This clonotype was detected only a few times. The chain joins TRBV20-1 to TRBJ2-5; possible D gene TRBD1, 6 bases. Germline CDR1 DFQATT, CDR2 SNEGSKA (reference sequence). The CDR3 is made up of 14 amino acids. The V end lost 2 bases, the J end lost 5 bases, and 15 bases lay between the germline ends. The CDR3 here is CSARPQTGQETQYF. The CDR3 DNA is TGCAGTGCTAGACCCCAAACAGGGCAGGAGACCCAGTACTTC.

For this clonotype: Since a much larger clone is just one base distant, this may be a read error. The J gene is TRBJ2-5, the V gene TRBV10-3; D may be TRBD2 (5 bases). Germline values: CDR1 ENHRY, CDR2 SYGVKD. The CDR3 sequence is 14 residues long. Trimming cost V 3 bases and J 5 bases, with 13 bases left between them. Written as DNA, the CDR3 is TGTGCCATCAGTGATGGTCGCTCGGGGGAGACCCAGTACTTC. Translated: CAISDGRSGETQYF.

The table lists this clonotype with many counts. This chain connects TRBV7-2 to TRBJ2-5; TRBD2 might be the D (6 bases). This CDR3 is 15 amino acids long. CDR1 SGHTA and CDR2 FQGNSA come from the germline V gene. The germline V and J ends were trimmed by 2 bases and 1 base, with 11 bases remaining between them. The CDR3 coding sequence is TGTGCCAGCAGCTTACGGGGGTTAGGCCAAGAGACCCAGTACTTC. It yields the protein CASSLRGLGQETQYF.

This rearrangement joins TRBV11-3 to TRBJ2-3; D unresolved. CDR1 SGHNT and CDR2 YENEEA come from the germline V gene. V gave up 0 bases and J gave up 4 bases, with 5 bases separating them. This CDR3 is 13 amino acids long. DNA for the CDR3: TGTGCCAGCAGCTTAGATCCCGCAGATACGCAGTATTTT. Encoded protein: CASSLDPADTQYF.

Comment on this clonotype: A clone one base away is much larger, so this may be a read error. The chain couples TRBV14 to TRBJ1-6; possible D gene TRBD1, 6 bases. This CDR3 has 16 amino acids. CDR1 is SGHDN, CDR2 FVKESK, per germline. The CDR3 nucleotides are TGTGCCAGCAGCCAAGAAAAGGGGGGACCCTTTTCACCCCTCTACTTT. As protein: CASSQEKGGPFSPLYF. Looking up the rest from reference TRBV14 and TRBJ1-6 gives the full variable domain: EAGVTQFPSHSVIEKGQTVTLRCDPISGHDNLYWYRRVMGKEIKFLLHFVKESKQDESGMPNNRFLAERTGGTYSTLKVQPAELEDSGVYFCASSQEKGGPFSPLYFGNGTRLTVT.

This chain connects TRBV6-1 to TRBJ1-1; D is unresolved. Germline CDR1 reads MNHNS; CDR2 reads SASEGT. Trimming pared 6 bases from V and 4 bases from J, leaving 6 bases between. CDR3 length: 11 amino acids. The CDR3 spells CASRQTTEAFF. The CDR3 DNA reads as TGTGCCAGCAGGCAAACCACTGAAGCTTTCTTT.

This clonotype has only a few counts. This rearrangement joins TRBV10-3 to TRBJ2-7; TRBD1 agrees at 11 bases. In germline, CDR1 is ENHRY, CDR2 SYGVKD. CDR3 length: 15 amino acids. V gave up 0 bases and J gave up 4 bases; unmatched junction bases: 2. CDR3 sequence reads: CAISESDRGLYEQYF. The CDR3 DNA reads as TGTGCCATCAGTGAGTCGGACAGGGGGCTGTACGAGCAGTACTTC.

This clonotype showed up just a few times. V is TRBV25-1 and J is TRBJ1-6; D uncertain. The germline V gene has CDR1 MGHDK and CDR2 SYGVNS. Trimming left V 3 bases short and J 6 bases short, with 6 bases between. The CDR3 has 13 residues. The CDR3 nucleotides are TGTGCCAGCAGTGAGCCTTTTAATTCACCCCTCCACTTT. Its translation: CASSEPFNSPLHF.

This clonotype was picked up many times. This sequence joins TRBV7-2 and TRBJ1-4; the D gene is possibly TRBD1 (5 bases). This CDR3 has 15 residues. The germline V gene has CDR1 SGHTA and CDR2 FQGNSA. Trimming removed 2 bases from V and 8 bases from J, with 15 bases in between. CDR3 amino acids: CASSLLGEVKEKLFF. Here the CDR3 DNA reads TGTGCCAGCAGCTTATTAGGGGAGGTCAAGGAAAAACTGTTTTTT.

This clonotype was seen a few times. V gene TRBV12-3 or TRBV12-4 combines with J gene TRBJ2-1; D may be TRBD2 (6 bases). Trimming removed 3 bases at V and 10 bases at J, with 13 bases between. The CDR3 has 13 residues. CDR3 region: CASSLISAGEQFF. As DNA, the CDR3 is TGTGCCAGCAGTTTGATATCGGCGGGAGAGCAGTTCTTC.

This clonotype was counted ten times or more. The chain is built from TRBV12-3 or TRBV12-4 and TRBJ2-5; TRBD1 agrees at 8 bases. The CDR3 is 16 amino acids. V shed 3 bases and J 2 bases; nucleotides not matched to a gene: 8. DNA of the CDR3: TGTGCCAGCAGTTTGGGGAAAGACAGGGGTCAAGAGACCCAGTACTTC. Its protein product is CASSLGKDRGQETQYF.

The chain combines TRBV29-1 with TRBJ2-1; either TRBD1 or TRBD2 may fit D (5 bases each). Germline values: CDR1 SQVTM, CDR2 ANQGSEA. Trimming removed 6 bases at V and 5 bases at J, with 20 bases between. This CDR3 spans 15 amino acids. The DNA of the CDR3 is TGCAGCGTCCGCCCATGGGGACGGATGAACAATGAGCAGTTCTTC. Residues: CSVRPWGRMNNEQFF.

In this sample, this clonotype turned up a few times. CDR3 sequence reads: CASSYSANLNTEAFF. The DNA of the CDR3 is TGTGCCAGCAGTTACTCGGCGAACCTGAACACTGAAGCTTTCTTT. The chain uses TRBV6-5 and TRBJ1-1; no definite D call. The V gene lost 0 bases and the J gene lost 0 bases, with 8 bases spanning the gap. This CDR3 has 15 residues. From germline, CDR1 is MNHEY and CDR2 SVGAGI.

In this sample, this clonotype turned up a few times. This chain connects TRBV10-2 to TRBJ1-5; no firm D call. The CDR3 is made up of 15 amino acids. With 0 bases removed from V and 3 bases from J, the gap between germline ends came to 9 bases. Germline V lookup: CDR1 WSHSY, CDR2 SAAADI. Written as DNA, the CDR3 is TGCGCCAGCAGTGAGTCGGGAGGTGACAATCAGCCCCAGCATTTT. Its translation: CASSESGGDNQPQHF.

The J gene is TRBJ1-2, the V gene TRBV6-1; 7 bases line up with TRBD1. V shed 5 bases and J 4 bases; nucleotides not matched to a gene: 10. The CDR3 totals 15 residues. Germline CDR1 reads MNHNS; CDR2 reads SASEGT. For the CDR3, the DNA is TGTGCCAGCAGTTTCGAACCTGGGACAGCCTATGGCTACACCTTC. It codes for CASSFEPGTAYGYTF.

In this sample, this clonotype turned up a few times. V is TRBV7-2 and J is TRBJ2-7; a possible D gene is TRBD2 (7 bases). V was pared by 1 base and J by 5 bases, with 21 bases between. The CDR3 has 17 amino acids. Germline V lookup: CDR1 SGHTA, CDR2 FQGNSA. The CDR3 loop reads CASSLVKFYGGLNEQYF. In nucleotides, the CDR3 is TGTGCCAGCAGCTTAGTAAAATTTTACGGGGGGCTGAACGAGCAGTACTTC.

The rearrangement joins TRBV18 to TRBJ2-7; D is perhaps TRBD2 (6 bases). Germline CDR1 KGHSH, CDR2 LQKENI. The CDR3 has 17 residues. V gave up 2 bases and J gave up 2 bases, with 19 bases separating them. CDR3 in amino acids: CASSPVGGQGSAYEQYF. The DNA for the CDR3 is TGTGCCAGCTCACCAGTCGGGGGTCAGGGTTCTGCCTACGAGCAGTACTTC.

There are a few counts of this clonotype. The chain carries TRBV10-3 and TRBJ2-1, with 10 bases matching TRBD2. Germline trimming cut 3 bases from V and 1 base from J; bases unmatched to any gene: 12. CDR1 ENHRY and CDR2 SYGVKD come from the germline V gene. The CDR3 totals 19 residues. The CDR3 sequence is CAISDTRLAGSVSYNEQFF. CDR3 DNA: TGTGCCATCAGTGATACCCGACTAGCGGGCTCCGTTTCCTACAATGAGCAGTTCTTC.

The CDR3 sequence: CASSYGLAGHTDTQYF. CDR3 in DNA: TGTGCCAGCAGTTACGGACTAGCGGGACACACAGATACGCAGTATTTT. The chain carries TRBV12-3 or TRBV12-4 and TRBJ2-3; TRBD2 agrees at 12 bases. V gave up 4 bases and J gave up 2 bases; unmatched junction bases: 4. The length of the CDR3 is 16 residues.

This clonotype was found a few times. The gene calls are TRBV7-9 and TRBJ1-2; 7 nucleotides match TRBD1. This CDR3 has 17 residues. J was trimmed by 4 bases and V by 7 bases; bases with no gene match: 18. Germline-derived CDR1 and CDR2 are SEHNR and FQNEAQ (reference sequence). CDR3 loop: CASIPPRRGGLIYGYTF. CDR3 sequence (DNA): TGTGCCAGCATCCCGCCCCGCAGGGGGGGGTTGATCTATGGCTACACCTTC.

This clonotype was counted at least ten times. The chain carries TRBV5-1 and TRBJ1-6; D ambiguous. This CDR3 is built from 13 residues. V was clipped by 0 bases and J by 10 bases, with 8 bases between them. Germline V gene sequence: CDR1 SGHRS, CDR2 YFSETQ. Here the CDR3 DNA reads TGCGCCAGCAGCTTGGGAAAGGACTCACCCCTCCACTTT. Its translation: CASSLGKDSPLHF. The entire variable domain, with the rest obtained from reference TRBV5-1 and TRBJ1-6, is as follows: KAGVTQTPRYLIKTRGQQVTLSCSPISGHRSVSWYQQTPGQGLQFLFEYFSETQRNKGNFPGRFSGRQFSNSRSEMNVSTLELGDSALYLCASSLGKDSPLHFGNGTRLTVT.

The chain has TRBV5-8 and TRBJ2-1; 7 bases align to TRBD1. The CDR3 runs to 16 residues. J lost 6 bases, V lost 4 bases, and 13 bases had no gene match. CDR1 and CDR2 from the germline V gene are SGHTS and YDEGEE. The CDR3 reads CASSPPRGQIFNEQFF. The CDR3 nucleotides read TGTGCCAGCAGCCCTCCGAGGGGACAGATTTTCAATGAGCAGTTCTTC.

The CDR3 DNA is TGTGCCAGCAGTTTCGAGGGTTTTACTGAAGCTTTCTTT. Its translation is CASSFEGFTEAFF. The gene calls are TRBV12-3 or TRBV12-4 and TRBJ1-1; D is uncertain. V lost 3 bases, J lost 5 bases, and 10 bases lay in between. There are 13 residues in the CDR3.

In this sample, this clonotype turned up many times. The chain couples TRBV6-5 to TRBJ1-3, with 7 bases matching TRBD1. Germline lookup yields CDR1 MNHEY and CDR2 SVGAGI. V shed 2 bases, J shed 4 bases, and the junction held 5 bases outside the gene matches. This CDR3 has 15 residues. CDR3 in amino acids: CASSYGQAAGNTIYF. CDR3 nucleotides: TGTGCCAGCAGTTACGGACAGGCAGCGGGAAACACCATATATTTT.